The present entry profiles one TCR beta chain with its context. The data derive from a study of blood T cell repertoires in COVID-19. Data came from immunoSEQ multiplex PCR; TCRdb stores just in-frame clones and leaves some out. Among approximately 290,000 clones listed, under 85% were seen once. Looked up from germline, CDR1 is MDHEN and CDR2 is SYDVKM. J lost 1 base, V lost 6 bases, and 15 bases had no gene match. CDR3 size: 19 residues. The rearrangement uses TRBV28 and TRBJ1-6, with 7 bases lining up with TRBD1. The sequenced material came from peripheral blood. The receptor comes from a human donor with COVID-19, enrolled during active disease. The donor label of this sample is uncertain. The CDR3 loop reads CASRRPGQLFRSYNSPLHF. In nucleotides, the CDR3 is TGTGCCAGCAGGCGTCCGGGACAGCTTTTTAGGTCCTATAATTCACCCCTCCACTTT.